The T cell receptor beta chain under discussion was sequenced for a study of CXCR3-negative and CXCR3-positive naive CD8 T cells. There are 14 residues in the CDR3. The germline V gene has CDR1 MGHRA and CDR2 YSYEKL. Naivety in CD8+ T cells corresponded to a CD45RO-CCR7+CD27+CD95- phenotype. Notes on this clonotype: As yet, its antigen is unknown.

Whole-study findings and limits: Relative to CXCR3-negative naive cells, CXCR3-positive naive cells had more hydrophobic TRB CDR3s. Researchers report CXCR3 expression partially decreased after cryopreservation, with fresh PBMCs used in most assays.

The authors made the TRB cDNA libraries by 5' RACE using UMI labels. One entry per CDR3 protein, without DNA, is what TCRdb gives after re-calling the 5' RACE reads. Seen in this sample are some 100,000 distinct CDR3 sequences; the ten most common clones hold about 0.35%. The clonotype was recovered from a human donor in good health. Some clones in this sample may be carry-over from other donors' samples. The specimen was naive CXCR3+ CD8+ T cells from blood. The subset is: CD45RO-CCR7+CD27+CD95- naive CD8+ T cells expressing CXCR3 (TNR3+). The rearrangement links TRBV4-1 to TRBJ2-1; TCRdb's assignment of TRBD1 cannot be checked, as there is no DNA. CDR3 amino acids: CASSQGQGYNEQFF.